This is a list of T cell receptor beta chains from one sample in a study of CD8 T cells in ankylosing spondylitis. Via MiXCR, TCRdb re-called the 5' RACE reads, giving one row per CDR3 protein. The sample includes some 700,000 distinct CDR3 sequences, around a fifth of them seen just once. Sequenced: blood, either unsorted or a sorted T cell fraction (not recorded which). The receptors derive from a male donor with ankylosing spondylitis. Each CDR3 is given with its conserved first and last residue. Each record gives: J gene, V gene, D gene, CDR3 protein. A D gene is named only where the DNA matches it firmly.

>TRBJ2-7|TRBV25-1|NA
CASWWGYEQYF
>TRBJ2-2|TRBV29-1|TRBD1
CSVETGTGNTGELFF
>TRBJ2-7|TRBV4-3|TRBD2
CASSQEGLAGRTYEQYF
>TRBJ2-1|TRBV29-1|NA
CSVDGVGSYNEQFF
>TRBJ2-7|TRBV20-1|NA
CSARDQYEQYF
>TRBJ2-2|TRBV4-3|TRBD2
CASSQRASGNNRELFF
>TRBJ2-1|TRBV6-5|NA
CASSYSSPRGLREQFF
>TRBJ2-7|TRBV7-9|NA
CASSPTPDSLLYEQYF
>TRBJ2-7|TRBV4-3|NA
CASSQDRGLAGSSYEQYF
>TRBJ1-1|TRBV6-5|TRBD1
CASSYRDRDTEAFF
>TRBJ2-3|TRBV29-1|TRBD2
CSVVASGRVTDTQYF
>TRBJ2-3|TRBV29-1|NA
CSVDGGSGNTDTQYF
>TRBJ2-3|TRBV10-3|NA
CAISGYNERGTDTQYF
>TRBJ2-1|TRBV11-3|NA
CASSLDLKRNEQFF
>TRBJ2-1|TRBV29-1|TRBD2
CSVTLAATYNEQFF
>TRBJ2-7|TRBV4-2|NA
CASSHEGGLADYEQYF
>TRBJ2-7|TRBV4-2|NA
CASSPRDLSYEQYF
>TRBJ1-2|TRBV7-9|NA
CASTPSGTLNYGYTF
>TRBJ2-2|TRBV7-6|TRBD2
CASSPSGGTNTGELFF
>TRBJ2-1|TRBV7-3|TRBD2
CASSLSPTTSGIYNEQFF
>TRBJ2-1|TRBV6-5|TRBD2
CASSYRGLAGGDNEQFF
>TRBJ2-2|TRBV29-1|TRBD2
CSVRLAGGTTGELFF
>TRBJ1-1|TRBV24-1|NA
CATSDKTGPHTEAFF
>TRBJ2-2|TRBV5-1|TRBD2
CASSSGLAGGTGELFF
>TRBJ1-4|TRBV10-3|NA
CAISEREGEKLFF
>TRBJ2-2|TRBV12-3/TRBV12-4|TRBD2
CASSFSGRASGELFF
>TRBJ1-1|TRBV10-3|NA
CAISEWGKDTEAFF
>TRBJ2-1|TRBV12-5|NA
CASGLSGVANEQFF
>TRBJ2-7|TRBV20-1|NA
CSATPLFNNGYEQYF